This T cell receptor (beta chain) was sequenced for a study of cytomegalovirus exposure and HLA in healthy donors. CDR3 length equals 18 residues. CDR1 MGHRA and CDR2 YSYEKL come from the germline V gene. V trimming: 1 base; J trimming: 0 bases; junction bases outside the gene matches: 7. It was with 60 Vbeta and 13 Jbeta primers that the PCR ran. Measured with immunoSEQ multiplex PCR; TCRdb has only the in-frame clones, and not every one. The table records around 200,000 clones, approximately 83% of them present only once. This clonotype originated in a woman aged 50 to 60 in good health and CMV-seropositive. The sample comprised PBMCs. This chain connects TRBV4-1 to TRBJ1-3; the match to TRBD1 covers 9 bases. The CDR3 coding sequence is TGCGCCAGCAGCCAAGGACAGGGGGGTATACTCTCTGGAAACACCATATATTTT. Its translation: CASSQGQGGILSGNTIYF.